This TCR beta chain was captured by sequencing in a study of siplizumab effects on memory and regulatory T cells. The study, taken as a whole, reports: Confirmatory evidence of suppressive function in proliferating siplizumab-culture Tregs was not obtained. Sequences below about 10^-5 frequency were poorly captured, limiting mapping of alloreactive clones. Controls showed an average of around 30% Treg-derived mappable alloreactive CD4+ clones, while siplizumab showed around 70%. Alloreactive sequences that could be traced to unstimulated CD4+ memory cells showed a significant reduction under siplizumab.

V lost 6 bases and J 4 bases, leaving 22 bases between the germline ends. This CDR3 has 16 amino acids. Germline-derived CDR1 and CDR2 are SGDLS and YYNGEE. In the case of this clone: Its target is not known.

Repertoires were generated with immunoSEQ multiplex PCR, while TCRdb's copy carries only in-frame clones and drops some. The sample has some 97,000 clones, approximately 92% seen once. The specimen sequenced was CD4+ T cells sorted from blood. The clonotype originates from a human donor in good health. The chain couples TRBV9 to TRBJ2-5; D is tentatively TRBD1 or TRBD2 (5 bases each). For the CDR3, the DNA is TGTGCCAGCACCTCGCTATTTAAAGGGGCGGGAGAGACCCAGTACTTC. It yields the protein CASTSLFKGAGETQYF. Combining the CDR3 with reference TRBV9 and TRBJ2-5 gives the whole variable domain DSGVTQTPKHLITATGQRVTLRCSPRSGDLSVYWYQQSLDQGLQFLIQYYNGEERAKGNILERFSAQQFPDLHSELNLSSLELGDSALYFCASTSLFKGAGETQYFGPGTRLLVL.